One T cell receptor (beta chain) is described in this entry. The clone's antigen remains unknown. No much larger clonotype is one base removed from it; base qualities were not supplied. In the germline V gene, CDR1 corresponds to SGHAT and CDR2 to FQNNGV. V is cut by 7 bases and J by 8 bases, and the space between the germline ends is 15 bases. The CDR3 contains 13 residues, cysteine and phenylalanine counted. Only the CDR3 DNA stays, 39 bases, in frame from base 1. Library preparation used 5' RACE. The instrument given in TCRdb is Illumina HiSeq 2500. A second PCR of 7 to 11 cycles was performed with a sample-barcoded 5' primer and a J-beta primer mix. Each TCR beta cDNA molecule received a unique molecular identifier from a template-switch 5' adaptor carrying 12 random nucleotides. Each sample yielded at least 2.5 million CDR3-containing paired-end reads. First-strand cDNA synthesis was performed from all RNA using the Mint cDNA synthesis kit, with priming by a TRBC-specific oligonucleotide. After uracil-DNA glycosylase treatment, a first 18-cycle PCR used universal primers M1SS and BC2_uni_R on all cDNA. The authors' pipeline ran thus. Each sample was normalized by randomly selecting 1 million high-quality reads, each carrying a distinct molecular identifier. Instead of being binned into consensus sequences, reads that shared molecular identifiers were thrown out. MiTCR, with a Q25 quality threshold and the strictest error-elimination algorithm, was used for CDR3 identification, clonotype clustering and error correction. A nonparametric unseen species model with Euler transformation was used to estimate lower-bound total TCR beta diversity. Using fastp at Q25 and MiXCR, TCRdb reprocessed the public reads and kept productive beta chains. Here each entry gathers all rows of one CDR3 protein and keeps the most common genes and DNA. What appears here as the V and J calls and clone size reflects TCRdb's work, not the paper's. The sample has about 1,500,000 distinct CDR3 sequences on record, 28% of them singletons. The ten largest clones capture 7.7% of the sample.

These data come from a study of blood T cells in healthy people across ages (dated by TCRdb to between 2014 and 2017). Regarding the study in general: In model experiments, template switching captured about one uniquely barcoded TCR beta cDNA molecule for every two T cells. Age-related changes in TCR beta repertoire diversity were measured in the study by deep sequencing normalized with unique cDNA molecular identifiers. The donors were divided into four age groups: young (average roughly 17 years), middle-aged (approximately 39), aged (approximately 62) and long-lived (82). To avoid experimental bias, donors of different ages were randomly spread across the sequencing lanes. Two additional independent replicas of 1 million unique cDNA reads from the same blood draw were analyzed for two donors (one aged 18 to 30 and one aged 80 or older).

The donors were about 40 Caucasian individuals from Russia, aged 6 to 90 years, who were systemically healthy. Each donor gave about 9.7 milliliters of peripheral blood, drawn into EDTA-treated Vacutainer tubes. Ficoll-Paque density-gradient centrifugation was used to isolate PBMCs, with at least 7 million obtained per sample. Trizol reagent was used to extract total RNA from PBMCs, with at least 5.5 micrograms per sample. For every donor, flow cytometry on a PBMC aliquot measured the percentage of naive CD45RAhigh/CD27high T cells. Beyond this particular receptor, the publication reports: Bulk unsorted PBMC profiling prevented conclusive comparison of naive and antigen-experienced compartments. As age increased, observed TCR beta diversity per million T cells dropped in a roughly linear way, and a significant reduction was already evident by age roughly 40. Total diversity estimates from one million sequenced T cells were considered lower bounds and underestimates. Compared with the aged group, the long-lived group had more naive CD4+ T cells, fewer expanded clones and increased TCR diversity, a pattern suggesting age selection. A strong correlation was found between observed TCR beta diversity and the percentage of naive T cells measured by flow cytometry. The CMV infection status of donors was not known, potentially confounding age-related changes in expanded clonotypes.

The sequence joins TRBV11-2 to TRBJ2-1, with no confident D gene call. The receptor comes from a woman in her 30s in good health. The sequencing input was blood. For the CDR3, the sequence is CASNPDWADEQFF. The nucleotide sequence is given as TGTGCCAGCAACCCCGACTGGGCAGATGAGCAGTTCTTC.